The subject of this entry is one T cell receptor beta chain. These data come from a study of patients and donors after allogeneic stem cell transplantation. The CDR3 is 12 residues long. The V and J ends lost 0 bases and 8 bases respectively, with 6 bases between them. Germline lookup yields CDR1 SGHRS and CDR2 YFSETQ. TCRdb called the RT-PCR reads again in MiXCR, with one record for every CDR3 protein. Of roughly 230,000 distinct CDR3 sequences in the sample, 11% to 15% are singletons; the top ten hold under 14%. The specimen was blood, either unsorted or a sorted T cell fraction (not recorded which). The chain combines TRBV5-1 with TRBJ2-1; a possible D gene is TRBD1 (5 bases). The source is a human donor who was either an allogeneic HSCT recipient or a stem cell or donor lymphocyte infusion donor (not recorded which). It is not recorded whose cells these are; they may come from a transplant donor. CDR3 DNA sequence: TGCGCCAGCAGCTTGGACAGGTATGAGCAGTTCTTC. Residues: CASSLDRYEQFF.